The 9 T cell receptor beta chains listed next were all sequenced from one sample in a study of control samples from healthy donors and cancer patients. The repertoire was sequenced with immunoSEQ multiplex PCR; TCRdb's copy has only in-frame clones and lacks some. The sample records some 74,000 clones, about 94% being singletons. Sequencing was done on a sample of blood. These receptors all stem from a woman aged 30 to 39 in good health.

The chain links TRBV29-1 to TRBJ2-1; D unclear. Germline CDR1 reads SQVTM; CDR2 reads ANQGSEA. The ends were cut back, 5 bases at V and 4 bases at J, with 6 bases in the middle. The CDR3 covers 11 residues. CDR3 loop: CSVYGYNEQFF. As DNA, the CDR3 is TGCAGCGTTTACGGGTACAATGAGCAGTTCTTC.

The V and J genes are TRBV7-3 and TRBJ1-6; D unresolved. The CDR3 has 13 amino acids. The germline CDR1 and CDR2 sequences are SGHTA and FQGTGA. Deletions cut 11 bases from V and 9 bases from J, with 17 bases between. CDR3 bases: TGTGCCTCATCGGACCGTCTTGCTTCACCCCTCCACTTT. Its protein is CASSDRLASPLHF. Drawing the rest from reference TRBV7-3 and TRBJ1-6, the complete variable domain is GAGVSQTPSNKVTEKGKYVELRCDPISGHTALYWYRQSLGQGPEFLIYFQGTGAADDSGLPNDRFFAVRPEGSVSTLKIQRTERGDSAVYLCASSDRLASPLHFGNGTRLTVT.

V is TRBV5-4 and J is TRBJ2-5; D unresolved. Deletions cut 1 base from V and 1 base from J, with 2 bases between. The CDR3 loop spans 12 amino acids. Germline values: CDR1 SGHNT, CDR2 YYREEE (reference sequence). The CDR3 DNA reads TGTGCCAGCAGCTTGCCCCAAGAGACCCAGTACTTC. The encoded protein is CASSLPQETQYF.

The chain's CDR3 is CASSVGSNNSPLHF. In DNA, the CDR3 is TGTGCCAGCAGCGTAGGGAGTAATAATTCACCCCTCCACTTT. The J gene is TRBJ1-6, the V gene TRBV9; D is ambiguous. The CDR3 contains 14 residues. The germline CDR1 and CDR2 sequences are SGDLS and YYNGEE. V dropped 0 bases and J dropped 5 bases, with 6 bases sitting between them.

This chain joins TRBV6-1 and TRBJ1-6; D gene ambiguous. This CDR3 has 15 amino acids. The germline gives CDR1 MNHNS, CDR2 SASEGT. The V gene lost 1 base and the J gene lost 6 bases, with 10 bases spanning the gap. The CDR3 reads CASSEVPGLNSPLHF. CDR3 nucleotide sequence: TGTGCCAGCAGTGAAGTTCCGGGCCTTAATTCACCCCTCCACTTT.

The genes are TRBV4-1 and TRBJ1-2; 7 nucleotides line up with TRBD1. The ends lost 5 bases at V and 7 bases at J; junction bases unmatched: 10. This CDR3 has 14 residues. Germline V lookup: CDR1 MGHRA, CDR2 YSYEKL. This chain's CDR3 is CASSSIGGTRGYTF. The DNA for the CDR3 is TGCGCCAGCAGCTCCATAGGGGGCACTCGTGGCTACACCTTC.

This chain connects TRBV6-2 or TRBV6-3 to TRBJ1-2; D perhaps matches TRBD1 (5 bases). This CDR3 comprises 14 residues. The ends were cut back, 2 bases at V and 2 bases at J, with 9 bases in the middle. Germline V gives CDR1 MNHEY, CDR2 SVGEGT. CDR3 protein: CASSYGTENYGYTF. CDR3 bases: TGTGCCAGCAGTTACGGGACTGAGAACTATGGCTACACCTTC.

CDR3 sequence (DNA): TGTGCCAGTAGTATATATCTGTCTGGGGCCAACGTCCTGACTTTC. Amino acid sequence: CASSIYLSGANVLTF. The chain has TRBV19 and TRBJ2-6; no firm D call. Per the germline V gene, CDR1 is LNHDA and CDR2 is SQIVND (reference sequence). Trimming shortened V by 2 bases and J by 1 base, and 6 bases separated the two germline ends. This CDR3 is built from 15 residues.

The chain uses TRBV15 and TRBJ1-2, with D maybe TRBD1 (5 bases). The CDR3 sequence is 15 residues long. Germline CDR1 is LNHNV and CDR2 is YYDKDF (reference sequence). Trimming took 0 bases from V and 3 from J, leaving 11 bases between them. The CDR3 DNA sequence: TGTGCCACCAGCAGAGACCGGGACCGATACTATGGCTACACCTTC. Translation: CATSRDRDRYYGYTF. The variable domain in full, with the rest retrieved from reference TRBV15 and TRBJ1-2, is DAMVIQNPRYQVTQFGKPVTLSCSQTLNHNVMYWYQQKSSQAPKLLFHYYDKDFNNEADTPDNFQSRRPNTSFCFLDIRSPGLGDTAMYLCATSRDRDRYYGYTFGSGTRLTVV.